These 13 T cell receptor beta chains came from one sample sequenced in a study of cytomegalovirus exposure and HLA in healthy donors. The PCR had 60 Vbeta and 13 Jbeta primers. TCRdb's copy holds only in-frame clones and misses some; the assay was immunoSEQ multiplex PCR. Among under 250,000 clones listed, 70% to 80% were seen once. The sequenced sample was PBMCs. These TCRs come from a male donor in good health and CMV-seronegative.

The V gene is TRBV2, the J gene TRBJ1-2; 7 nucleotides line up with TRBD1. Per the germline V gene, CDR1 is SNHLY and CDR2 is FYNNEI. The CDR3 has 14 residues. Germline trimming cut 1 base from V and 4 bases from J; bases unmatched to any gene: 3. CDR3 DNA sequence: TGTGCCAGCAGTGAAGGAAGACAGGGCTATGGCTACACCTTC. It codes for CASSEGRQGYGYTF.

This clone was seen a handful of times. The V and J genes are TRBV7-3 and TRBJ2-1; the D gene is possibly TRBD2 (5 bases). The germline gives CDR1 SGHTA, CDR2 FQGTGA. V was clipped by 6 bases and J by 0 bases, with 15 bases between them. The CDR3 runs to 16 residues. CDR3: CASSRSLRGSYNEQFF. The CDR3 nucleotides read TGTGCCAGCAGTCGATCGCTTCGGGGCTCCTACAATGAGCAGTTCTTC.

The V gene is TRBV4-2, the J gene TRBJ2-5; TRBD1 agrees at 9 bases. V lost 0 bases to trimming and J lost 5 bases; unmatched junction nucleotides: 1. Germline-derived CDR1 and CDR2 are LGHNA and YNFKEQ. The length of the CDR3 is 14 residues. The CDR3 coding sequence is TGTGCCAGCAGCCAAGAGACAGGGGGGGAGACCCAGTACTTC. Translation gives CASSQETGGETQYF.

The chain employs TRBV19 and TRBJ1-5; D is uncertain. Trimming took 7 bases from V and 4 from J, leaving 20 bases between them. Germline CDR1 LNHDA, CDR2 SQIVND (reference sequence). CDR3 length equals 16 residues. CDR3 amino acids: CASTPLPGKLNQPQHF. DNA for the CDR3: TGTGCCAGTACCCCCCTTCCGGGGAAATTGAATCAGCCCCAGCATTTT.

This clone was observed a handful of times. The chain joins TRBV19 to TRBJ1-2; TRBD1 agrees at 8 bases. J gave up 8 bases and V 4 bases, and 6 bases lay outside the gene matches. CDR1 LNHDA and CDR2 SQIVND come from the germline V gene (reference sequence). This CDR3 has 13 amino acids. CDR3 coding DNA: TGTGCCAGTAGTACGAGCTGGACAGGGGGCTACACCTTC. It is translated as CASSTSWTGGYTF.

The chain combines TRBV6-4 with TRBJ2-3, with D possibly matching TRBD1 (5 bases). The germline CDR1 and CDR2 sequences are MRHNA and SNTAGT. The V gene lost 6 bases and the J gene lost 3 bases, with 13 bases spanning the gap. This CDR3 is built from 14 residues. The CDR3 bases are TGTGCCAGCAGCGCTGGTGGACAAACAGATACGCAGTATTTT. The encoded protein is CASSAGGQTDTQYF.

V and J are TRBV19 and TRBJ1-3, with D possibly being TRBD1 (5 bases). The CDR3 has 17 amino acids. Germline values: CDR1 LNHDA, CDR2 SQIVND (reference sequence). The ends were cut back, 5 bases at V and 4 bases at J, with 21 bases in the middle. DNA for the CDR3: TGTGCCAGTAGTCCCCGGGGGACCCCGAGGTCGGGAAACACCATATATTTT. Its translation is CASSPRGTPRSGNTIYF.

This rearrangement joins TRBV6-5 to TRBJ1-1, with 8 positions matching TRBD1. The V segment lost 5 bases and the J segment 5 bases; nucleotides outside the gene matches: 4. The CDR3 totals 13 residues. Germline V lookup: CDR1 MNHEY, CDR2 SVGAGI. Here the CDR3 DNA reads TGTGCCAGCAGTCAGGGGGCCTTTACTGAAGCTTTCTTT. Protein sequence: CASSQGAFTEAFF.

The chain links TRBV6-1 to TRBJ2-2; 7 positions match TRBD2. The CDR3 is made up of 16 amino acids. Germline trimming cut 1 base from V and 7 bases from J; bases unmatched to any gene: 9. CDR1 is MNHNS, CDR2 SASEGT, per germline. CDR3 DNA sequence: TGTGCCAGCAGTGAAGATCCGGGAGGCCTCCACGGGGAGCTGTTTTTT. This encodes CASSEDPGGLHGELFF.

This sequence joins TRBV5-1 and TRBJ2-7, with a possible D match to TRBD2 (6 bases). This CDR3 comprises 15 residues. Germline V gene sequence: CDR1 SGHRS, CDR2 YFSETQ. The V and J ends lost 2 bases and 4 bases respectively, with 16 bases between them. CDR3 amino acids: CASSFGGRGGYEQYF. CDR3 DNA: TGCGCCAGCAGCTTTGGAGGGCGAGGTGGTTACGAGCAGTACTTC. Complete variable domain (other parts from reference TRBV5-1 and TRBJ2-7): KAGVTQTPRYLIKTRGQQVTLSCSPISGHRSVSWYQQTPGQGLQFLFEYFSETQRNKGNFPGRFSGRQFSNSRSEMNVSTLELGDSALYLCASSFGGRGGYEQYFGPGTRLTVT.

The chain couples TRBV5-8 to TRBJ2-3, with 10 bases lining up with TRBD2. CDR1 is SGHTS, CDR2 YDEGEE, per germline. The CDR3 loop spans 15 amino acids. J was trimmed by 2 bases and V by 4 bases; bases with no gene match: 4. CDR3 bases: TGTGCCAGCAGCCACCTAGCGGGAGTCACAGATACGCAGTATTTT. Protein product: CASSHLAGVTDTQYF.

V and J are TRBV7-8 and TRBJ2-1, with D perhaps matching TRBD2 (5 bases). This CDR3 has 13 amino acids. The V gene lost 2 bases and the J gene lost 9 bases, with 11 bases spanning the gap. Germline assignment: CDR1 SGHVS and CDR2 FQNEAQ. The CDR3 DNA sequence: TGTGCCAGCAGCTTAAAGCGGCGCACTGAGCAGTTCTTC. Residues: CASSLKRRTEQFF.

This clone was found a few times. V usage is TRBV5-4 and J usage is TRBJ1-2, with 7 bases matching TRBD1. This CDR3 is 14 amino acids long. The J segment lost 6 bases and the V segment lost 3 bases, leaving 8 bases of the junction unmatched. Germline CDR1 reads SGHNT; CDR2 reads YYREEE (reference sequence). The CDR3 sequence is CASSSDRVSDGYTF. DNA for the CDR3: TGTGCCAGCAGCTCAGACAGGGTCTCGGATGGCTACACCTTC.